The 24 T cell receptor beta chains in this list originate from one sample, sequenced in a study of OX40 agonist ivuxolimab in advanced cancers. Method: immunoSEQ multiplex PCR; TCRdb's copy keeps in-frame clones and lacks some. The profile covers under 75,000 clones, with around 90% appearing a single time and less than 15% taken by the ten largest. The sequences come from CD4+ or CD8+ T cells sorted from blood, collected in a trial of the OX40 agonist ivuxolimab. These receptor sequences come from an adult with an advanced solid tumor such as melanoma, head and neck, liver or kidney cancer.

V is TRBV11-3 and J is TRBJ1-1; D is unresolved. There are 11 residues in the CDR3. Trimming cost V 5 bases and J 5 bases, with 6 bases left between them. Germline V gene data show CDR1 as SGHNT and CDR2 as YENEEA. CDR3 sequence reads: CASSPGTEAFF. The CDR3 nucleotides are TGTGCCAGCAGCCCGGGGACTGAAGCTTTCTTT.

This clone was seen only a few times. The chain joins TRBV7-6 to TRBJ2-1, with 10 nucleotides matching TRBD2. This CDR3 is 17 amino acids long. After removal of 5 bases from V and 1 base from J, the junction contained 8 bases not matched to a gene. The V gene's germline CDR1 is SGHVS and CDR2 FNYEAQ. This chain's CDR3 is CASSQYLAGVSYNEQFF. CDR3 bases: TGTGCCAGCAGCCAATATCTAGCGGGAGTTTCCTACAATGAGCAGTTCTTC.

CDR3 amino acids: CASSPLGQDSGNTIYF. CDR3 coding DNA: TGTGCCAGCAGCCCCTTAGGTCAAGACTCTGGAAACACCATATATTTT. The rearrangement uses TRBV7-9 and TRBJ1-3; D is ambiguous. V was pared by 5 bases and J by 0 bases, with 14 bases between. The germline V gene encodes CDR1 SEHNR and CDR2 FQNEAQ (reference sequence). The CDR3 spans 16 residues.

This clone showed up just once. This CDR3 is CASSLRGGFGDGYTF. The CDR3 DNA follows: TGTGCCAGCAGCCTACGAGGAGGGTTCGGCGATGGCTACACCTTC. The chain has TRBV5-4 and TRBJ1-2; D gene uncertain. There are 15 residues in the CDR3. With 4 bases removed from V and 6 bases from J, the gap between germline ends came to 19 bases. Germline-derived CDR1 and CDR2 are SGHNT and YYREEE (reference sequence).

The V call is TRBV6-6, the J call TRBJ2-1; TRBD1 aligns across 10 bases. The junction had 10 bases not matched to a gene; V was cut back by 8 bases and J by 9 bases. From germline, CDR1 is MNHNY and CDR2 SVGAGI (reference sequence). This CDR3 is 14 amino acids long. The CDR3 coding sequence is TGTGCCAGCTCCGGGACAGGGGCCCCTGGTGAGCAGTTCTTC. Amino acid sequence: CASSGTGAPGEQFF.

The DNA for the CDR3 is TGTGCCAGCAGCCAAGGGCTAGCGGGAGGTACGTACGAGCAGTACTTC. Translated: CASSQGLAGGTYEQYF. This rearrangement joins TRBV4-2 to TRBJ2-7; TRBD2 agrees at 11 bases. The CDR3 length is 16 residues. V lost 1 base to trimming and J lost 4 bases; unmatched junction nucleotides: 6. CDR1 LGHNA and CDR2 YNFKEQ come from the germline V gene.

This chain links TRBV7-6 with TRBJ2-1; perhaps TRBD2 as D (6 bases). V gave up 2 bases and J gave up 7 bases, with 12 bases separating them. Germline lookup yields CDR1 SGHVS and CDR2 FNYEAQ. The CDR3 spans 14 residues. CDR3 in amino acids: CASSLSGVRNEQFF. The CDR3 region has the DNA TGTGCCAGCAGCTTATCGGGAGTAAGGAATGAGCAGTTCTTC.

The V gene is TRBV27, the J gene TRBJ1-5; 9 bases align to TRBD1. Germline V gene data show CDR1 as MNHEY and CDR2 as SMNVEV (reference sequence). V gave up 3 bases and J gave up 6 bases; unmatched junction bases: 9. The CDR3 spans 16 residues. The CDR3 protein is CASSFVSGTGFQPQHF. The CDR3 nucleotides are TGTGCCAGCAGTTTTGTCAGCGGGACAGGGTTTCAGCCCCAGCATTTT.

The gene calls are TRBV5-1 and TRBJ2-1, with D maybe TRBD2 (6 bases). V was cut by 0 bases and J by 10 bases, with 11 bases left in between. The CDR3 length is 13 residues. Germline V CDR1 and CDR2: SGHRS, YFSETQ. The CDR3 reads CASSLVIGREQFF. The CDR3 coding sequence is TGCGCCAGCAGCTTGGTCATCGGGAGAGAGCAGTTCTTC.

The chain employs TRBV30 and TRBJ2-3; D uncertain. Germline V gives CDR1 GTSNPN, CDR2 SVGIG (reference sequence). The CDR3 covers 16 residues. Trimming removed 4 bases from V and 0 bases from J, with 17 bases in between. The CDR3 nucleotides read TGTGCCTGGAAAGGATCGGGCTACCGTAGCACAGATACGCAGTATTTT. Its translation: CAWKGSGYRSTDTQYF.

V usage is TRBV5-6 and J usage is TRBJ1-6; D remains ambiguous. The V gene lost 7 bases and the J gene lost 12 bases, with 8 bases spanning the gap. In germline, CDR1 is SGHDT, CDR2 YYEEEE. This CDR3 region has 10 residues. The CDR3 reads CASAWEPLHF. For the CDR3, the DNA is TGTGCCAGCGCTTGGGAACCCCTCCACTTT. Using reference TRBV5-6 and TRBJ1-6 for the parts outside the CDR3, the full variable domain is DAGVTQSPTHLIKTRGQQVTLRCSPKSGHDTVSWYQQALGQGPQFIFQYYEEEERQRGNFPDRFSGHQFPNYSSELNVNALLLGDSALYLCASAWEPLHFGNGTRLTVT.

The V gene is TRBV27, the J gene TRBJ1-5; D gene unclear. In germline, CDR1 is MNHEY, CDR2 SMNVEV (reference sequence). The CDR3 runs to 14 residues. The V end was cut by 4 bases, the J end by 6 bases, with 13 bases between. The CDR3 DNA reads TGTGCCAGCAGTTCGGAGGGTCTGGGTCAGCCCCAGCATTTT. Residues: CASSSEGLGQPQHF.

The chain joins TRBV4-2 to TRBJ1-5; D call uncertain. The CDR3 contains 13 residues. V lost 0 bases and J lost 5, with 5 bases in between. The germline gives CDR1 LGHNA, CDR2 YNFKEQ. The CDR3 here is CASSQDLDQPQHF. The CDR3 DNA sequence: TGTGCCAGCAGCCAAGATCTGGATCAGCCCCAGCATTTT.

As concerns this clone: One end of the junction is discordant with germline, which a read error may explain. V usage is TRBV13 and J usage is TRBJ2-1; unclear D gene. The CDR3 sequence is 14 residues long. The germline CDR1 and CDR2 sequences are PRHDT and FYEKMQ (reference sequence). The CDR3 is CASSPRVSDNQQFF. DNA for the CDR3: TGTGCCAGCAGCCCCCGCGTATCTGACAATCAGCAGTTCTTC.

This clone was detected only a few times. The rearrangement uses TRBV19 and TRBJ1-1; D is ambiguous. Germline CDR1 is LNHDA and CDR2 is SQIVND (reference sequence). Trimming cost V 3 bases and J 1 base, with 6 bases left between them. The CDR3 sequence is 13 residues long. The CDR3 nucleotides read TGTGCCAGTAGTATGGATTGGAACACTGAAGCTTTCTTT. Amino acid sequence: CASSMDWNTEAFF.

The chain employs TRBV5-5 and TRBJ1-4; D unresolved. The CDR3 runs 13 residues. V lost 4 bases, J lost 15 bases, and 19 bases lay in between. From germline, CDR1 is SGHKS and CDR2 YYEKEE (reference sequence). The CDR3 nucleotides are TGTGCCAGCAGCCCAGACCCCCTACTTGAGATGTTTTTT. Amino acid sequence: CASSPDPLLEMFF.

The CDR3 loop reads CATLGGGPSGEAQHF. The DNA for the CDR3 is TGTGCCACCCTAGGGGGCGGGCCTAGCGGGGAAGCCCAGCATTTT. This chain uses TRBV6-1 with TRBJ1-5, with 7 bases that match TRBD1. J was trimmed by 11 bases and V by 10 bases; bases with no gene match: 20. Germline CDR1 is MNHNS and CDR2 is SASEGT. This CDR3 region has 15 residues.

The rearrangement uses TRBV27 and TRBJ2-7; D is uncertain. Germline V CDR1 and CDR2: MNHEY, SMNVEV (reference sequence). Deletions cut 7 bases from V and 6 bases from J, with 16 bases between. The CDR3 contains 13 residues. The CDR3 nucleotides are TGTGCCAGCAAAGGAACATCGGGCGCCGAGCAGTACTTC. Encoded protein: CASKGTSGAEQYF.

The rearrangement uses TRBV7-8 and TRBJ1-2; 7 bases line up with TRBD1. The V segment lost 5 bases and the J segment 4 bases; nucleotides outside the gene matches: 13. Per germline, CDR1 SGHVS and CDR2 FQNEAQ. The CDR3 has 16 amino acids. The CDR3 DNA reads as TGTGCCAGCAGCCCAGCCCCGCGGACAGGACTCTATGGCTACACCTTC. This translates into CASSPAPRTGLYGYTF.

The chain combines TRBV4-2 with TRBJ2-4; D gene uncertain. Germline CDR1 reads LGHNA; CDR2 reads YNFKEQ. The CDR3 runs 19 residues. Trimming cost V 0 bases and J 0 bases, with 18 bases left between them. CDR3 nucleotide sequence: TGTGCCAGCAGCCAAGAACCGGCGGAGATGACTCTAGCCAAAAACATTCAGTACTTC. Its protein product is CASSQEPAEMTLAKNIQYF.

This clone was detected a few times. This chain joins TRBV2 and TRBJ2-3; D unresolved. With 3 bases removed from V and 4 bases from J, the gap between germline ends came to 8 bases. Germline V lookup: CDR1 SNHLY, CDR2 FYNNEI. The CDR3 has 13 amino acids. CDR3 bases: TGTGCCAGCAGTGAGTCTGGCCCAGATACGCAGTATTTT. It translates to CASSESGPDTQYF.

The CDR3 is CASSLAGDDEQYF. As DNA, the CDR3 is TGTGCCAGCAGTTTGGCGGGGGACGACGAGCAGTACTTC. This rearrangement joins TRBV28 to TRBJ2-7; 7 bases match TRBD2. V lost 3 bases and J lost 5; bases outside the gene matches: 4. Germline-derived CDR1 and CDR2 are MDHEN and SYDVKM. The CDR3 spans 13 residues. Filled out from reference TRBV28 and TRBJ2-7, the complete variable domain reads DVKVTQSSRYLVKRTGEKVFLECVQDMDHENMFWYRQDPGLGLRLIYFSYDVKMKEKGDIPEGYSVSREKKERFSLILESASTNQTSMYLCASSLAGDDEQYFGPGTRLTVT.

This rearrangement joins TRBV7-6 to TRBJ2-7; 9 bases are a match to TRBD1. The CDR3 extends over 14 amino acids. Germline lookup yields CDR1 SGHVS and CDR2 FNYEAQ. V was pared by 3 bases and J by 4 bases, with 4 bases of the junction left unmatched. This CDR3 reads CASSLGQGGYEQYF. In nucleotides, the CDR3 is TGTGCCAGCAGCTTGGGACAGGGAGGGTACGAGCAGTACTTC.

The V and J genes are TRBV11-2 and TRBJ2-1, with 7 bases fitting TRBD2. The CDR3 consists of 15 residues. V was pared by 2 bases and J by 5 bases, with 6 bases of the junction left unmatched. Germline lookup yields CDR1 SGHAT and CDR2 FQNNGV. As DNA, the CDR3 is TGTGCCAGCAGCTTATTAGCTAGCGGAAACAATGAGCAGTTCTTC. This translates into CASSLLASGNNEQFF.